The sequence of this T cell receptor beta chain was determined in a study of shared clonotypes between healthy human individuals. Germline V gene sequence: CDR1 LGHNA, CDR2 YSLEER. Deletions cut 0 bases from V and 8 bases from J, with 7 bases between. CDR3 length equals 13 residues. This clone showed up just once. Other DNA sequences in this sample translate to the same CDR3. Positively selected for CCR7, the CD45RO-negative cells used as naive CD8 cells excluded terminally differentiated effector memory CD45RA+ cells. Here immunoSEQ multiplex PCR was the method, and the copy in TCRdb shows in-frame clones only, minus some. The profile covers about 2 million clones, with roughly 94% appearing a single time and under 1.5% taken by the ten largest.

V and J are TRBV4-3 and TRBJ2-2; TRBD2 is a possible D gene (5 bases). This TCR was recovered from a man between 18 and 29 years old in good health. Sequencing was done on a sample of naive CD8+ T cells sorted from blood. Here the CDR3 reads CASSQDRGGELFF. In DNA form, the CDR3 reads TGCGCCAGCAGCCAAGATCGAGGGGGGGAGCTGTTTTTT.